The text below deals with one T cell receptor (beta chain). Its antigen remains unknown. This record comes from a study of T cell responses to AZD1222 COVID-19 vaccine. Trimming removed 0 bases at V and 1 base at J, with 8 bases between. The CDR3 covers 15 residues. Germline-derived CDR1 and CDR2 are MNHNS and SASEGT. This table comes from immunoSEQ multiplex PCR, and its TCRdb copy is limited to in-frame clones, with some not included. The top ten hold approximately 5% of the sample, which has roughly 100,000 clones, approximately 93% seen once. Study results and limitations: Reportedly, nearly half of unique spike TCRs recognized epitopes outside B.1.351/B.1.1.7 mutations. Samples come after the peak T cell response, not at day 14. The CD4 TCRs associated with vaccination extended across spike and predominated at 160-218 and 743-854. White British ancestry dominated among donors, who included more females, and clonal diversity was possibly underestimated.

J is TRBJ2-3 and V is TRBV6-1; D is unclear. Sequences were derived from peripheral blood, sampled on day 0 of AZD1222 vaccination. The source of this sequence is an adult in good health. In DNA, the CDR3 is TGTGCCAGCAGTGAAGCTATGTCAGGCACAGATACGCAGTATTTT. Its translation is CASSEAMSGTDTQYF.